Reported below is one T cell receptor beta chain. The table lists this clonotype with a few counts. Its antigen is unknown. No per-base quality is available; no much larger clone lies one base away. The V end gives up 3 bases and the J end 2 bases, leaving 7 bases in the junction not matched to a gene. From a lookup of the germline V gene, CDR1 and CDR2 are SGHVS and FNYEAQ. Reading from cysteine to phenylalanine, the CDR3 counts 16 amino acids. The DNA shown is the 48-base CDR3, in frame from base 1. Ficoll-Paque density gradient centrifugation was the method used to isolate PBMCs. The sample comes from a study of T-cell memory formation after mild COVID-19 listed by TCRdb under 2021. Context from the whole study: TCR sequence clusters from the two donors were largely donor specific. In a couple of donors, T-cell clones that expanded and contracted after mild COVID-19 were tracked by sequencing TCRalpha and TCRbeta repertoires over time. Two young, previously healthy adult volunteers, one female and one male, were included in the cohort.

Sequencer: Illumina NovaSeq 6000. cDNA libraries for TCRalpha and TCRbeta were prepared by 5'RACE using constant-segment primers, with sample barcodes and unique molecular identifiers added. RNA was extracted from every sample with Trizol reagent. Library amplification was performed in two PCR steps, and a second sample barcode and Illumina TruSeq adapters were introduced in the second step. Sequencing of the libraries was done on an Illumina NovaSeq, producing 2 x 150 bp paired-end reads. The original methods were these. Reads were demultiplexed and collapsed into UMI-guided consensus sequences with migec v1.2.7. Using mixcr v2.1.11, UMI consensuses were aligned to TRA and TRB V and J templates and then assembled into clonotypes. Expanded or contracted clonotypes were those called significant by both edgeR and NoisET, with noise models trained on biological replicates. For edgeR calls, a false discovery rate-adjusted p below 0.01 and a log2 fold-change threshold of 1 were applied. As an exploratory analysis of dynamics, max-normalized trajectories of the 1000 most abundant clonotypes were examined by PCA with hierarchical clustering. The CD4 or CD8 phenotype of responding clones was assigned using the separately sequenced CD4+ and CD8+ repertoires. The public reads were reanalyzed by TCRdb: fastp trimming at Q25, MiXCR alignment, in-frame beta chains only. Records with the same CDR3 protein are collapsed into one entry carrying the most frequent genes and DNA. These V and J calls originate from TCRdb's pipeline instead of the authors' own analysis. The sample table holds 350,000 to 450,000 distinct CDR3 sequences, of which over 15% were seen once. Clones ranked in the top ten supply around 9.2% of the sample.

The study at large found these results: The study included only a couple of mild cases, and larger cohorts that include severe cases with pre-infection samples were judged to be necessary. Contracting CD4+ clones appeared mostly in the CM and EM memory subsets, whereas CD8+ clones were enriched in EMRA. Whether the second-wave clones peaking on day 37 were SARS-CoV-2 specific was not confirmed. Some responding clones were detected in pre-infection memory, suggesting pre-existing cross-reactive memory T cells joined the SARS-CoV-2 response. Clones contracting from day 15 to 85 had balanced CD4/CD8 phenotypes, while a second wave expanding from day 15 to 37 was biased towards CD4+.

Sequencing was carried out using PBMCs or a T cell subset sorted from them (not recorded which). The chain employs TRBV7-6 and TRBJ2-1; 7 middle bases align to TRBD1. The TCR comes from an adult woman who had mild COVID-19 (a few samples of this study predate the infection). The sample titles of this study are shuffled in the database, so cell type and time point are left out; the donor was told from shared clones. CDR3 protein: CASSLKGAPTYNEQFF. The DNA sequence is TGTGCCAGCAGCTTGAAGGGGGCTCCAACCTACAATGAGCAGTTCTTC.